Listed below are T cell receptor beta chains from one sample, sequenced in a study of T cell repertoires in cytomegalovirus infection. TCRdb independently ran MiXCR on the reads; one entry per CDR3 protein. This table has around 330,000 distinct CDR3 sequences, about a sixth appearing once. The source material was PBMCs. These receptors were collected from a human donor in good health (CMV status not recorded). Some clones in this sample may be carry-over from other donors' samples. The CDR3 runs from the conserved cysteine through the conserved F or W. A D gene is named only where the DNA matches it firmly. The listing skips clone size in some rows; elsewhere it reads once, few, many or a size class.

J: TRBJ1-4; D: TRBD1; size: NA; V: TRBV25-1; DNA: TGTGCCAGCAGTGAGGATCGGGACAGGGCTACGAATGAAAAACTGTTTTTT; CDR3: CASSEDRDRATNEKLFF
J: TRBJ2-2; D: NA; size: NA; V: TRBV5-4; DNA: TGTGCCAGCAGCCCAGGGGAGACCGGGGAGCTGTTTTTT; CDR3: CASSPGETGELFF
J: TRBJ1-1; D: NA; size: few; V: TRBV20-1; DNA: TGCAGTTGTTCGGCGGGACAAAACACTGAAGCTTTCTTT; CDR3: CSCSAGQNTEAFF
J: TRBJ1-1; D: NA; size: many; V: TRBV4-1; DNA: TGCGCCAGCAGCCAACCCAGATGGGGGGCCACTGAAGCTTTCTTT; CDR3: CASSQPRWGATEAFF
J: TRBJ1-2; D: NA; size: NA; V: TRBV28; DNA: TGTGCCAGCAGTTTAACCCCCAACCGGGGTGGGTTGAGCTACACCTTC; CDR3: CASSLTPNRGGLSYTF
J: TRBJ2-3; D: NA; size: many; V: TRBV11-2; DNA: TGTGCCAGCAGCTCCTCAAACGGGGCGACAGATACGCAGTATTTT; CDR3: CASSSSNGATDTQYF
J: TRBJ2-7; D: NA; size: few; V: TRBV6-2/TRBV6-3; DNA: TGTGCCAGCAGAGACCAGGGGTTGGACGAGCAGTACTTC; CDR3: CASRDQGLDEQYF
J: TRBJ2-7; D: TRBD1; size: NA; V: TRBV7-2; DNA: TGTGCCAGCAGACCTAATACAGGGGGCGCTTTTTACGAGCAGTACTTC; CDR3: CASRPNTGGAFYEQYF
J: TRBJ2-6; D: NA; size: few; V: TRBV11-1; DNA: TGTGCCAGCAGCCACGGGCGGAGGCCCGACTCTGGGGCCAACGTCCTGACTTTC; CDR3: CASSHGRRPDSGANVLTF
J: TRBJ2-3; D: TRBD2; size: many; V: TRBV12-3/TRBV12-4; DNA: TGTGCCAGCAGTGTCGGGACTAGCGGGACCACAGATACGCAGTATTTT; CDR3: CASSVGTSGTTDTQYF
J: TRBJ1-1; D: NA; size: once; V: TRBV28; DNA: TGTGCCAGCATACCGTCGGGAGGGGCGAACACTGAAGCTTTCTTT; CDR3: CASIPSGGANTEAFF
J: TRBJ2-5; D: NA; size: many; V: TRBV12-3/TRBV12-4; DNA: TGTGCCAGCAGTTTTGCTCTTGGAGAGACCCAGTACTTC; CDR3: CASSFALGETQYF
J: TRBJ2-1; D: TRBD2; size: few; V: TRBV5-1; DNA: TGCGCCAGCAGCTTGAACGGGGCGGGAGTAGGAGGTGAGCAGTTCTTC; CDR3: CASSLNGAGVGGEQFF
J: TRBJ1-2; D: TRBD1; size: NA; V: TRBV28; DNA: TGTGCCAGCAGTACCGGGACAGGGTCATCGTACGGTGGCTACACCTTC; CDR3: CASSTGTGSSYGGYTF
J: TRBJ2-1; D: TRBD1; size: many; V: TRBV7-6; DNA: TGTGCCAGCAGTCCAGGGGGCGGGGAGCAGTTCTTC; CDR3: CASSPGGGEQFF
J: TRBJ2-3; D: TRBD2; size: many; V: TRBV5-4; DNA: TGTGCCAGCAGCTTGTATTTTCCTAGCGGGGACCCTAGCACAGATACGCAGTATTTT; CDR3: CASSLYFPSGDPSTDTQYF
J: TRBJ2-5; D: NA; size: few; V: TRBV6-5; DNA: TGTGCCAGCAGTTACTCGGGGCCCGGGGGGACCCAGTACTTC; CDR3: CASSYSGPGGTQYF
J: TRBJ1-6; D: TRBD1; size: many; V: TRBV4-1; DNA: TGCGCCAGCAGCCAACCCCGACAGGGGGGTAATTCACCCCTCCACTTT; CDR3: CASSQPRQGGNSPLHF
J: TRBJ1-2; D: NA; size: NA; V: TRBV5-4; DNA: TGTGCCAGCAGCTTGGGTCAGGGCGGCTATGGCTACACCTTC; CDR3: CASSLGQGGYGYTF
J: TRBJ2-5; D: NA; size: few; V: TRBV4-3; DNA: TGCGCCAGCAGCCGAACCGGGACATCTGGAGAGACCCAGTACTTC; CDR3: CASSRTGTSGETQYF
J: TRBJ1-5; D: NA; size: many; V: TRBV7-2; DNA: TGTGCCAGCAGCGCCGTTTTTGGTGATCAGCCCCAGCATTTT; CDR3: CASSAVFGDQPQHF
J: TRBJ1-5; D: NA; size: NA; V: TRBV28; DNA: TGTGCCAGCATCCCAGGTGTATCCTTTAATCAGCCCCAGCATTTT; CDR3: CASIPGVSFNQPQHF
J: TRBJ1-6; D: NA; size: many; V: TRBV4-1; DNA: TGCGCCAGCAGCCAAGGAGCGGGCTTAACTAATTCACCCCTCCACTTT; CDR3: CASSQGAGLTNSPLHF
J: TRBJ2-5; D: TRBD1; size: many; V: TRBV7-2; DNA: TGTGCCAGCAGCTTAGGTTACAGGGGGAACCAAGAGACCCAGTACTTC; CDR3: CASSLGYRGNQETQYF
J: TRBJ1-4; D: NA; size: NA; V: TRBV4-3; DNA: TGCGCCAGCAGTAAGGTCGGAGCTAATGAAAAACTGTTTTTT; CDR3: CASSKVGANEKLFF
J: TRBJ1-1; D: NA; size: many; V: TRBV7-2; DNA: TGTGCCAGCAGCTTAGGGACTCCTGGGACTGAAGCTTTCTTT; CDR3: CASSLGTPGTEAFF
J: TRBJ1-5; D: TRBD1; size: NA; V: TRBV12-3/TRBV12-4; DNA: TGTGCCAGCAGTTTTGACAGGGCTGATCAGCCCCAGCATTTT; CDR3: CASSFDRADQPQHF
J: TRBJ2-2; D: NA; size: NA; V: TRBV5-5; DNA: TGTGCCAGCAGCTTGTACGGGGACGGGGAGCTGTTTTTT; CDR3: CASSLYGDGELFF
J: TRBJ2-7; D: NA; size: many; V: TRBV7-2; DNA: TGTGCCAGCAGCCCCCACCAGGGGTCCTACGAGCAGTACTTC; CDR3: CASSPHQGSYEQYF
J: TRBJ2-2; D: NA; size: few; V: TRBV15; DNA: TGTGCCACCAGCAGAGATTTGGTGCCGGGCCAGATTAACACCGGGGAGCTGTTTTTT; CDR3: CATSRDLVPGQINTGELFF
J: TRBJ1-2; D: TRBD1; size: NA; V: TRBV2; DNA: TGTGCCAGCGCGCCCGCAGGGGGGCTTGAGGGCTACACCTTC; CDR3: CASAPAGGLEGYTF
J: TRBJ2-5; D: TRBD2; size: few; V: TRBV7-7; DNA: TGTGCTAGCAGCTTTAGCGGGCTGGAGACCCAGTACTTC; CDR3: CASSFSGLETQYF
J: TRBJ1-1; D: NA; size: NA; V: TRBV3-1; DNA: TGTGCCAGCAGCCAAGATACAGGGTCGGGGACTGAAGCTTTCTTT; CDR3: CASSQDTGSGTEAFF
J: TRBJ1-4; D: NA; size: few; V: TRBV28; DNA: TGTGCCAGCAGTTTATCGGGGGGAGCAACTAATGAAAAACTGTTTTTT; CDR3: CASSLSGGATNEKLFF
J: TRBJ1-1; D: NA; size: NA; V: TRBV6-6; DNA: TGTGCCAGCAGTTCCTTAGAGAACACTGAAGCTTTCTTT; CDR3: CASSSLENTEAFF
J: TRBJ2-7; D: NA; size: few; V: TRBV6-1; DNA: TGTGCCAGCAGTGATGCGGGACGGACTACTTACGAGCAGTACTTC; CDR3: CASSDAGRTTYEQYF
J: TRBJ2-3; D: NA; size: many; V: TRBV10-3; DNA: TGTGCCATCAGTGAGCCGGGGACTGTCGCTACGCAGTATTTT; CDR3: CAISEPGTVATQYF
J: TRBJ1-5; D: NA; size: many; V: TRBV12-3/TRBV12-4; DNA: TGTGCCAGCAGTTATCCTGACAGCAATCAGCCCCAGCATTTT; CDR3: CASSYPDSNQPQHF
J: TRBJ2-1; D: NA; size: few; V: TRBV2; DNA: TGTGCCAGCAGTGAGTTCGTCGGGACCTCGGGGGACGATGAGCAGTTCTTC; CDR3: CASSEFVGTSGDDEQFF
J: TRBJ2-7; D: NA; size: NA; V: TRBV6-2/TRBV6-3; DNA: TGTGCCAGCAGTTCGACCCGGGACCCTTCCTACGAGCAGTACTTC; CDR3: CASSSTRDPSYEQYF
J: TRBJ2-5; D: TRBD2; size: many; V: TRBV7-6; DNA: TGTGCCAGCAGCTTGGGGACTAGCCCTTCTGGGGAGACCCAGTACTTC; CDR3: CASSLGTSPSGETQYF
J: TRBJ1-1; D: NA; size: once; V: TRBV12-3/TRBV12-4; DNA: TGTGCCAGCACCTTACAACCGAACACTGAAGCTTTCTTT; CDR3: CASTLQPNTEAFF
J: TRBJ1-2; D: TRBD1; size: NA; V: TRBV28; DNA: TGTGCCAGCAGTTTAGGGGACAGGGGAATCTATGGCTACACCTTC; CDR3: CASSLGDRGIYGYTF
J: TRBJ1-3; D: NA; size: NA; V: TRBV18; DNA: TGTGCCAGCTCACCGATTGTGCAGGAGTACTCTGGAAACACCATATATTTT; CDR3: CASSPIVQEYSGNTIYF